These T cell receptor beta chains were read from a single sample in a study of identical twins. TCRdb independently ran MiXCR on the 5' RACE reads; one entry per CDR3 protein. This sample yields hundreds of thousands of distinct CDR3 sequences, of which approximately 6% are seen a single time; 1.5% to 2% belongs to the top ten. Sequenced material: naive T cells sorted from blood. Source of these receptors: a man between 18 and 29 years old in good health. Both conserved end residues are part of each CDR3. A D gene is named only where the DNA matches it firmly. Part of the rows lack a size; the others show once, few, many or a class for expanded clones.

>many|TRBV28|TRBJ2-3|NA
TGTGCCAGCAGTCCCCCGGGAGCCTTGGAAGATACGCAGTATTTT
CASSPPGALEDTQYF
>many|TRBV10-3|TRBJ2-7|NA
TGTGCCATCAGGACCCCCTCCGAGCAGTACTTC
CAIRTPSEQYF
>few|TRBV20-1|TRBJ1-1|TRBD1
TGCAGTGCTCCAGGACAGGGGTTGAACACTGAAGCTTTCTTT
CSAPGQGLNTEAFF
>many|TRBV27|TRBJ2-7|NA
TGTGCCAGCAGTTCCCAAACCTCCTACGAGCAGTACTTC
CASSSQTSYEQYF
>few|TRBV20-1|TRBJ2-3|TRBD2
TGCAGTGCTAGAGACCCCCGACTAGCCACAGATACGCAGTATTTT
CSARDPRLATDTQYF
>few|TRBV6-2/TRBV6-3|TRBJ1-1|NA
TGTGCCAGCAGGCAGGACAGGAACACTGAAGCTTTCTTT
CASRQDRNTEAFF
>many|TRBV4-3|TRBJ1-6|NA
TGCGCCAGCAGCCAGAGGTTTGACAGATATAATTCACCCCTCCACTTT
CASSQRFDRYNSPLHF
>many|TRBV20-1|TRBJ1-1|NA
TGCAGTGCTAGAGTTCCCGGGGCGGGAAGTACTGAAGCTTTCTTT
CSARVPGAGSTEAFF
>many|TRBV5-5|TRBJ1-4|NA
TGTGCCAGCAGCCTTTCTATGACAGTGGTTAATGAAAAACTGTTTTTT
CASSLSMTVVNEKLFF
>NA|TRBV20-1|TRBJ1-2|NA
TGCAGTGCTCCGATTTATGGCTACACCTTC
CSAPIYGYTF
>few|TRBV12-3/TRBV12-4|TRBJ2-1|NA
TGTGCCAGCAGTTTAGTGTGGATGGCGGGCGAGCAGTTCTTC
CASSLVWMAGEQFF
>NA|TRBV2|TRBJ2-5|NA
TGTGCCAGTCACACGAGCGGCCAAGAGACCCAGTACTTC
CASHTSGQETQYF
>many|TRBV29-1|TRBJ2-7|NA
TGCAGCGCCGGCCGTTGGGAACAGGGCTACGAGCAGTACTTC
CSAGRWEQGYEQYF
>many|TRBV10-3|TRBJ2-5|TRBD1
TGTGCCATCAGGGCACAGGGGGGCAAAGAGACCCAGTACTTC
CAIRAQGGKETQYF
>few|TRBV20-1|TRBJ1-2|TRBD1
TGCAGTGGTCTACCAGGGGGCAACTATGGCTACACCTTC
CSGLPGGNYGYTF
>many|TRBV28|TRBJ2-1|TRBD2
TGTGCCAGCAGGACTTCCGGACTAGCGGGATTTGAGCAGTTCTTC
CASRTSGLAGFEQFF
>many|TRBV7-2|TRBJ1-1|NA
TGTGCCAGCAGCTTACATGGGGGTTCGAACACTGAAGCTTTCTTT
CASSLHGGSNTEAFF
>many|TRBV18|TRBJ1-5|TRBD1
TGTGCCAGCTCACCCGGGACAGGGAATAGCAATCAGCCCCAGCATTTT
CASSPGTGNSNQPQHF
>NA|TRBV15|TRBJ2-1|NA
TGTGCCACCAGCTCTATCCTCAATGAGCAGTTCTTC
CATSSILNEQFF
>NA|TRBV11-2|TRBJ2-1|TRBD1
TGTGCCAGCAGCCCAAACCGGGACAGGGGGGAGCAGTTCTTC
CASSPNRDRGEQFF
>many|TRBV7-2|TRBJ2-7|NA
TGTGCCAGCAGCCCACTGAGGCAAGTCTCCTACGAGCAGTACTTC
CASSPLRQVSYEQYF
>many|TRBV28|TRBJ2-7|TRBD2
TGTGCCAGCAGACCAGCTAGCGGGGCCTCCTACGAGCAGTACTTC
CASRPASGASYEQYF
>few|TRBV5-5|TRBJ2-7|NA
TGTGCCAGCAGCTTGGCCATGCGGCCCGCCGGCTACGAGCAGTACTTC
CASSLAMRPAGYEQYF
>many|TRBV20-1|TRBJ2-2|NA
TGCAGTGCTCGTCCTAGGGGCACCGGGGAGCTGTTTTTT
CSARPRGTGELFF
>many|TRBV27|TRBJ1-1|NA
TGTGCCAGCAGTGAGACACCGAACACTGAAGCTTTCTTT
CASSETPNTEAFF
>many|TRBV28|TRBJ2-3|NA
TGTGCCAGCAGGACTAGGCTAGCTGCCGGCACAGATACGCAGTATTTT
CASRTRLAAGTDTQYF
>few|TRBV27|TRBJ2-1|TRBD1
TGTGCCAGCAACCTGTTGGGGCCGGGGCAGGGGGCGAATAATGAGCAGTTCTTC
CASNLLGPGQGANNEQFF
>NA|TRBV7-9|TRBJ2-2|NA
TGTGCCAGCAATGGAGACGATAACACCGGGGAGCTGTTTTTT
CASNGDDNTGELFF
>NA|TRBV7-3|TRBJ2-1|NA
TGTGCCAGCAGCTTAATGGGTTGGACTGTCTACAATGAGCAGTTCTTC
CASSLMGWTVYNEQFF
>many|TRBV12-3/TRBV12-4|TRBJ1-5|NA
TGTGCCAGCAACACGGGGGATCAGCCCCAGCATTTT
CASNTGDQPQHF
>NA|TRBV4-2|TRBJ2-7|TRBD1
TGTGCCAGCAGCCTACCAGGGGGAAGCTACGAGCAGTACTTC
CASSLPGGSYEQYF
>NA|TRBV7-9|TRBJ2-7|NA
TGTGCCAGCAGCTTAGCGTCAACACTAGATGAGCAGTACTTC
CASSLASTLDEQYF
>many|TRBV7-9|TRBJ2-3|TRBD2
TGTGCCAGCAGCTTAGAAACTAGCGCCACAGATACGCAGTATTTT
CASSLETSATDTQYF
>many|TRBV12-3/TRBV12-4|TRBJ2-5|TRBD2
TGTGCCAGCAGTGGGGGACTAGCGGGAGAGGTTGAACAAGAGACCCAGTACTTC
CASSGGLAGEVEQETQYF
>many|TRBV5-1|TRBJ2-2|NA
TGCGCCAGCAGCTTGTCCGCCCCGAACACCGGGGAGCTGTTTTTT
CASSLSAPNTGELFF
>many|TRBV9|TRBJ2-1|NA
TGTGCCAGCAGCGTAGCAAGTAGTGGCTATGAGCAGTTCTTC
CASSVASSGYEQFF
>few|TRBV28|TRBJ1-5|NA
TGTGCCAGCTTCGCTGGGGTGAGCAATCAGCCCCAGCATTTT
CASFAGVSNQPQHF
>NA|TRBV19|TRBJ2-2|NA
TGTGCCAGTAGTATGTTAGGGAGCACCGGGGAGCTGTTTTTT
CASSMLGSTGELFF
>many|TRBV29-1|TRBJ2-7|NA
TGCAGCGTTCATGGAAGAACCTCCTACGAGCAGTACTTC
CSVHGRTSYEQYF
>many|TRBV7-9|TRBJ2-3|NA
TGTGCCAGCAGCTCGGAGAGCACAGATACGCAGTATTTT
CASSSESTDTQYF
>NA|TRBV29-1|TRBJ2-1|TRBD2
TGCAGCGTTGAAGATCCCACTAGCGGGAGTATCAATGAGCAGTTCTTC
CSVEDPTSGSINEQFF
>NA|TRBV15|TRBJ2-3|NA
TGTGCCACCAGCTTTACAACCGTCGCAGATACGCAGTATTTT
CATSFTTVADTQYF
>NA|TRBV6-2/TRBV6-3|TRBJ2-1|TRBD2
TGTGCCAGCAGTTACGAGACTAGCTTGAATGAGCAGTTCTTC
CASSYETSLNEQFF
>many|TRBV6-1|TRBJ2-7|NA
TGTGCCAGCAGGCGAGACAGAGCCTACGAGCAGTACTTC
CASRRDRAYEQYF